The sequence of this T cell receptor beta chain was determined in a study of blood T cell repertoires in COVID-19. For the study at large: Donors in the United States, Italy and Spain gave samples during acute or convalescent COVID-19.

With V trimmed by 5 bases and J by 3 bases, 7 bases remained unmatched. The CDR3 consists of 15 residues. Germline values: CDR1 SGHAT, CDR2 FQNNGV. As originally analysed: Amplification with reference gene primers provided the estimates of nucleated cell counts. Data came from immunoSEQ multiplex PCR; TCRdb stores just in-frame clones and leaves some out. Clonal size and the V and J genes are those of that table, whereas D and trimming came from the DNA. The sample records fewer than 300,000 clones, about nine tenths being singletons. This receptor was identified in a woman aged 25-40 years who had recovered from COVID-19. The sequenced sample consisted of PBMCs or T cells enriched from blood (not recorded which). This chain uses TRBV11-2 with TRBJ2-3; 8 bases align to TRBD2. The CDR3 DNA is TGTGCCAGCAGCCCGAGCGGGAGAGAAACAGATACGCAGTATTTT. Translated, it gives CASSPSGRETDTQYF.